This TCR beta chain was retrieved from a study of technical replicates of blood from several donors. The CDR3 spans 16 residues. The V segment lost 3 bases and the J segment 7 bases; nucleotides outside the gene matches: 11. From germline, CDR1 is MGHDK and CDR2 SYGVNS. Only in-frame clones appear in the TCRdb table, and some are missing; sequencing was by immunoSEQ multiplex PCR. The sample lists 80,000 to 100,000 clones; approximately 90% were seen once. The TCR comes from a human donor in good health. This sequence joins TRBV25-1 and TRBJ2-5; 10 bases fit TRBD2. Sequenced material: T cells isolated from PBMCs. The CDR3 region is CASSDQAGGGLGTQYF. CDR3 sequence (DNA): TGTGCCAGCAGTGATCAAGCGGGGGGGGGATTGGGGACCCAGTACTTC.